This T cell receptor beta chain was documented in a study of beta chain features in type 1 diabetes. Overall study: Patients and healthy donors were similar in age, gender and cell yields. Findings and caveats of the study: Insertions were fewer and deletions more numerous at VDJ junctions in type 1 diabetes patients. Unsettled here was the matter of whether HLA type influences TCRB rearrangement.

Remarks on this clone: Its antigen is unidentified.

Trimming stripped 2 bases from V and 6 bases from J, with 20 bases between. Germline V lookup: CDR1 KGHSH, CDR2 LQKENI. This CDR3 has 16 residues. Isolated RNA was reverse transcribed in full, so expressed TCRB transcripts were sequenced. Clones were read by immunoSEQ multiplex PCR, and TCRdb kept only the in-frame ones, dropping some. The table includes just over 600,000 clones, 15% detected once. The sequenced sample was naive CD4+ T cells from blood. J is TRBJ2-7 and V is TRBV18, with D perhaps matching TRBD1 (5 bases). The receptor was derived from a young man in good health. This CDR3 is CASSPKGVSGVSEQYF. The CDR3 bases are TGTGCCAGCTCACCAAAAGGGGTCTCTGGGGTCTCCGAGCAGTACTTC.